Presented here are 32 T cell receptor beta chains from one specimen sequenced in a study of cytomegalovirus exposure and HLA in healthy donors. Vbeta (60) and Jbeta (13) primers were used in the PCR. Generated by immunoSEQ multiplex PCR, the TCRdb table keeps only in-frame clones and is missing some. Of about 190,000 clones listed, approximately 80% are singletons. What was sequenced was PBMCs. Receptor source: a woman younger than 45 in good health and CMV-seronegative.

J is TRBJ2-2 and V is TRBV7-9; TRBD1 agrees at 7 bases. The CDR3 sequence is 16 residues long. J gave up 5 bases and V 5 bases, and 11 bases lay outside the gene matches. The germline CDR1 and CDR2 sequences are SEHNR and FQNEAQ (reference sequence). The CDR3 nucleotides read TGTGCCAGCAGCCCAGGCCCCCAGGGGGAAACCGGGGAGCTGTTTTTT. Translation gives CASSPGPQGETGELFF.

The chain recombines TRBV7-2 with TRBJ2-6, with 7 bases identical to TRBD2. Germline V gene sequence: CDR1 SGHTA, CDR2 FQGNSA. J gave up 3 bases and V 2 bases, and 10 bases lay outside the gene matches. This CDR3 has 18 residues. The CDR3 here is CASSLMGLGGVGANVLTF. The CDR3 coding sequence is TGTGCCAGCAGCTTAATGGGGCTTGGGGGGGTTGGGGCCAACGTCCTGACTTTC. Combining the CDR3 with reference TRBV7-2 and TRBJ2-6 gives the whole variable domain GAGVSQSPSNKVTEKGKDVELRCDPISGHTALYWYRQSLGQGLEFLIYFQGNSAPDKSGLPSDRFSAERTGGSVSTLTIQRTQQEDSAVYLCASSLMGLGGVGANVLTFGAGSRLTVL.

DNA for the CDR3: TGTGCCAGCTCCCCTATATCAGGACAGGGGGCGCACACCGGGGAGCTGTTTTTT. Amino acids: CASSPISGQGAHTGELFF. The chain combines TRBV18 with TRBJ2-2; 11 bases align to TRBD1. The germline gives CDR1 KGHSH, CDR2 LQKENI. The CDR3 has 18 residues. The V segment lost 6 bases and the J segment 3 bases; nucleotides outside the gene matches: 12.

The chain combines TRBV4-3 with TRBJ1-3, with a tentative D call TRBD1 (5 bases). Looked up from germline, CDR1 is LGHNA and CDR2 is YSLEER. The CDR3 runs to 17 residues. V lost 4 bases and J lost 0, with 16 bases in between. The CDR3 region has the DNA TGCGCCAGCAGCCGAAGGACGGACACCTACTCTGGAAACACCATATATTTT. This sequence encodes CASSRRTDTYSGNTIYF.

This clone was picked up a small number of times. The chain joins TRBV28 to TRBJ2-3, with TRBD2 matching over 9 bases. The CDR3 is 14 amino acids. Germline loops: CDR1 MDHEN, CDR2 SYDVKM. V was clipped by 7 bases and J by 6 bases; unmatched bases: 8. This CDR3 reads CASNGAGGPDTQYF. CDR3 sequence (DNA): TGTGCCAGCAACGGAGCGGGAGGACCGGATACGCAGTATTTT.

The rearrangement joins TRBV5-1 to TRBJ1-4; D is undetermined. With 3 bases removed from V and 8 bases from J, the gap between germline ends came to 14 bases. Per germline, CDR1 SGHRS and CDR2 YFSETQ. The CDR3 consists of 14 residues. The CDR3 here is CASSSGSGGEKLFF. CDR3 coding DNA: TGCGCCAGCAGCTCGGGGTCGGGAGGAGAAAAACTGTTTTTT.

The CDR3 coding sequence is TGCGCCAGCAGCTTGGCCGGGACGGGGGGAGATACGCAGTATTTT. Translating gives CASSLAGTGGDTQYF. The chain recombines TRBV5-1 with TRBJ2-3; 7 bases line up with TRBD2. J gave up 5 bases and V 0 bases, and 6 bases lay outside the gene matches. The CDR3 runs to 15 residues. Germline V gene sequence: CDR1 SGHRS, CDR2 YFSETQ.

The chain recombines TRBV4-3 with TRBJ1-2; 7 positions match TRBD1. The junction had 11 bases not matched to a gene; V was cut back by 5 bases and J by 2 bases. Germline CDR1 LGHNA, CDR2 YSLEER. The CDR3 has 16 residues. CDR3 in DNA: TGCGCCAGCAGCGGACGGGCGTGGGACAGCAACTATGGCTACACCTTC. It yields the protein CASSGRAWDSNYGYTF.

This rearrangement joins TRBV6-6 to TRBJ2-2; D may be TRBD2 (6 bases). V dropped 8 bases and J dropped 0 bases, with 10 bases sitting between them. The CDR3 loop spans 14 amino acids. Germline V gene data show CDR1 as MNHNY and CDR2 as SVGAGI (reference sequence). The CDR3, as DNA: TGTGCCAGCGGGGGGAGGACGAACACCGGGGAGCTGTTTTTT. As protein: CASGGRTNTGELFF.

The genes are TRBV15 and TRBJ1-4; D call uncertain. The CDR3 is made up of 13 amino acids. The V gene's germline CDR1 is LNHNV and CDR2 YYDKDF (reference sequence). With 1 base removed from V and 7 bases from J, the gap between germline ends came to 7 bases. The DNA of the CDR3 is TGTGCCACCAGCAGAGTTCCGAGTGAAAAACTGTTTTTT. This sequence encodes CATSRVPSEKLFF.

The rearrangement links TRBV27 to TRBJ2-7; a weak D match, TRBD1 (6 bases). The V gene lost 6 bases and the J gene lost 0 bases, with 12 bases spanning the gap. The CDR3 spans 14 residues. Germline loops: CDR1 MNHEY, CDR2 SMNVEV (reference sequence). CDR3: CASRLQGNSYEQYF. CDR3 bases: TGTGCCAGCAGACTACAGGGTAACTCCTACGAGCAGTACTTC.

The CDR3 spells CASSDPSQGGTDTQYF. CDR3 DNA sequence: TGTGCCAGCAGCGACCCAAGCCAGGGCGGCACAGATACGCAGTATTTT. J is TRBJ2-3 and V is TRBV5-6; TRBD1 might be the D (5 bases). Per the germline V gene, CDR1 is SGHDT and CDR2 is YYEEEE. The CDR3 spans 16 residues. The germline V and J ends were trimmed by 4 bases and 1 base, with 16 bases remaining between them.

The chain has TRBV19 and TRBJ2-1; TRBD1 matches 11 bases. The CDR3 totals 12 residues. Germline-derived CDR1 and CDR2 are LNHDA and SQIVND (reference sequence). Trimming took 10 bases from V and 10 from J; bases not matched to a gene: 6. This CDR3 reads CATRDRGSEQFF. The CDR3 bases are TGTGCCACCCGGGACAGGGGGAGCGAGCAGTTCTTC.

The J gene is TRBJ2-3, the V gene TRBV5-1, with a tentative D call TRBD2 (7 bases). Trimming stripped 1 base from V and 4 bases from J, with 10 bases between. Germline CDR1 is SGHRS and CDR2 is YFSETQ. CDR3 length equals 14 residues. CDR3 sequence reads: CASSLRGGADTQYF. CDR3 DNA sequence: TGCGCCAGCAGCTTGAGGGGGGGCGCAGATACGCAGTATTTT.

A remark on this clone: One junction end disagrees with the germline gene, perhaps due to a read error. This CDR3 is CASSTGFSGANGLTF. The DNA of the CDR3 is TGTGCCAGCAGTACAGGGTTCTCTGGGGCCAACGGCCTGACTTTC. The rearrangement joins TRBV6-5 to TRBJ2-6; D perhaps matches TRBD1 (6 bases). In germline, CDR1 is MNHEY, CDR2 SVGAGI. This CDR3 region has 15 residues.

CDR3 DNA sequence: TGCGCCAGCAGCCAAGTCAGGGGTAATCAGCCCCAGCATTTT. Protein product: CASSQVRGNQPQHF. The V and J genes are TRBV4-1 and TRBJ1-5, with D tentatively TRBD1 (6 bases). This CDR3 comprises 14 residues. CDR1 and CDR2 (germline): MGHRA, YSYEKL. The germline V and J ends were trimmed by 1 base and 4 bases, with 8 bases remaining between them.

V is TRBV7-9 and J is TRBJ2-5, with D possibly matching TRBD2 (5 bases). Near its end, the DNA agrees better with TRBJ2-7, so the J call may be wrong. This CDR3 contains 14 residues. CDR1 and CDR2 from the germline V gene are SEHNR and FQNEAQ (reference sequence). CDR3 coding DNA: TGTGCCAGCAGCTTACGGGGTCCCTTTTACGAGCAGTACTTC. Translated, it gives CASSLRGPFYEQYF.

The chain carries TRBV19 and TRBJ2-7; the match to TRBD1 covers 8 bases. Trimming removed 5 bases from V and 0 bases from J; junction bases left unmatched: 9. Germline V gene sequence: CDR1 LNHDA, CDR2 SQIVND (reference sequence). CDR3 length equals 16 residues. CDR3 loop: CASSAIRTGLSYEQYF. The CDR3 DNA follows: TGTGCCAGTAGTGCCATCCGGACAGGGCTCTCCTACGAGCAGTACTTC.

The rearrangement joins TRBV19 to TRBJ1-1, with 7 positions matching TRBD1. Germline loops: CDR1 LNHDA, CDR2 SQIVND (reference sequence). J was trimmed by 4 bases and V by 1 base; bases with no gene match: 12. The CDR3 length is 17 residues. CDR3 sequence reads: CASSIGGPPSGGTEAFF. The CDR3 coding sequence is TGTGCCAGTAGTATAGGCGGACCACCCTCAGGGGGCACTGAAGCTTTCTTT.

J is TRBJ1-2 and V is TRBV5-6, with 10 bases that match TRBD1. The V segment lost 2 bases and the J segment 7 bases; nucleotides outside the gene matches: 14. This CDR3 contains 17 residues. The germline gives CDR1 SGHDT, CDR2 YYEEEE. The CDR3 DNA sequence: TGTGCCAGCAGCTTTTCTGACAGGGGGCTGTGGGTACGTGGCTACACCTTC. This sequence encodes CASSFSDRGLWVRGYTF.

The genes are TRBV19 and TRBJ1-4, with 7 bases identical to TRBD1. Germline V gene lookup returns CDR1 LNHDA and CDR2 SQIVND (reference sequence). The CDR3 loop spans 16 amino acids. With 6 bases clipped from V and 7 bases from J, the junction kept 14 bases outside the gene matches. As DNA, the CDR3 is TGTGCCAGTAGCGATACCCCGGGACGACAGGGTGAAAAACTGTTTTTT. Translating gives CASSDTPGRQGEKLFF.

This chain connects TRBV6-6 to TRBJ1-5; D not certain. The V gene's germline CDR1 is MNHNY and CDR2 SVGAGI (reference sequence). The CDR3 extends over 13 amino acids. V gave up 6 bases and J gave up 9 bases, with 15 bases separating them. CDR3 sequence reads: CASSPGLPGPQHF. The CDR3 nucleotides are TGTGCCAGCAGCCCAGGACTCCCGGGGCCCCAGCATTTT.

This clone was picked up a small number of times. The chain carries TRBV18 and TRBJ1-4; TRBD1 aligns across 7 bases. The CDR3 length is 16 residues. In germline, CDR1 is KGHSH, CDR2 LQKENI. J gave up 7 bases and V 3 bases, and 11 bases lay outside the gene matches. CDR3 bases: TGTGCCAGCTCACCCGGACAGGATCTTCAGGGTGAAAAACTGTTTTTT. Its translation: CASSPGQDLQGEKLFF.

V is TRBV10-1 and J is TRBJ2-3; 10 bases line up with TRBD2. Trimming took 4 bases from V and 3 from J; bases not matched to a gene: 13. CDR1 WNHNN and CDR2 SYGVQD come from the germline V gene (reference sequence). The length of the CDR3 is 18 residues. CDR3 nucleotides: TGCGCCAGCAGTGGTATGAGCGGGGGGGCGAGTTCAACAGATACGCAGTATTTT. Its translation: CASSGMSGGASSTDTQYF.

This clone was counted ten times or more. The genes are TRBV10-3 and TRBJ2-7; 8 bases map to TRBD1. The germline V gene encodes CDR1 ENHRY and CDR2 SYGVKD. The CDR3 length is 13 residues. J gave up 4 bases and V 5 bases, and 4 bases lay outside the gene matches. The CDR3 loop reads CAISTGGSYEQYF. In nucleotides, the CDR3 is TGTGCCATCAGTACAGGGGGTTCTTACGAGCAGTACTTC.

As for this clone: One end of the junction does not line up with germline, which may come from a read error. The J gene is TRBJ2-7, the V gene TRBV6-1; D may be TRBD1 (6 bases). The CDR3 consists of 12 residues. Per the germline V gene, CDR1 is MNHNS and CDR2 is SASEGT. CDR3 nucleotide sequence: TGTGCCAGCAGTTCCTGGACAGAACCTAACCTCTTC. Its translation is CASSSWTEPNLF.

The rearrangement uses TRBV23-1 and TRBJ1-1; 8 bases agree with TRBD1. TRBV23-1 counts as an open reading frame of uncertain function. The V gene end was trimmed by 2 bases and the J gene end by 0 bases; junction bases not matched to a gene: 17. The length of the CDR3 is 20 residues. The CDR3: CASSQNLDRGRLWMNTEAFF. The CDR3 bases are TGCGCCAGCAGTCAAAACCTTGACAGGGGCCGCCTATGGATGAACACTGAAGCTTTCTTT.

The V call is TRBV19, the J call TRBJ2-7, with 9 bases identical to TRBD2. Per germline, CDR1 LNHDA and CDR2 SQIVND (reference sequence). The CDR3 is 13 residues long. Germline trimming cut 6 bases from V and 2 bases from J; bases unmatched to any gene: 2. CDR3 sequence: CASRSSGAYEQYF. In nucleotides, the CDR3 is TGTGCCAGTAGGTCTAGCGGGGCCTACGAGCAGTACTTC.

The V and J genes are TRBV28 and TRBJ1-5; D is undetermined. Germline V gene sequence: CDR1 MDHEN, CDR2 SYDVKM. V dropped 5 bases and J dropped 4 bases, with 15 bases sitting between them. The CDR3 consists of 15 residues. Written as DNA, the CDR3 is TGTGCCAGCAGTCCCCCCCGGGGAGAGAATCAGCCCCAGCATTTT. Amino acids: CASSPPRGENQPQHF.

The chain is built from TRBV18 and TRBJ2-3; 11 bases match TRBD2. CDR1 and CDR2 (germline): KGHSH, LQKENI. CDR3 size: 17 residues. The V and J ends lost 0 bases and 2 bases, in that order; junction bases with no gene match: 4. In DNA form, the CDR3 reads TGTGCCAGCTCACCACCGGCTAGCGGGGGGTACACAGATACGCAGTATTTT. Translating gives CASSPPASGGYTDTQYF.

The chain couples TRBV19 to TRBJ1-1; D is unclear. Germline lookup yields CDR1 LNHDA and CDR2 SQIVND (reference sequence). The CDR3 runs 13 residues. V was shortened by 3 bases and J by 4 bases, with 9 bases between the two germline ends. The CDR3 region has the DNA TGTGCCAGTAGTATGTCGGGGTCCACTGAAGCTTTCTTT. Amino acids: CASSMSGSTEAFF.

The V and J genes are TRBV11-3 and TRBJ2-5; 7 positions agree with TRBD2. J lost 5 bases, V lost 5 bases, and 8 bases had no gene match. In germline, CDR1 is SGHNT, CDR2 YENEEA. CDR3 size: 14 residues. The CDR3 loop reads CASSPYGGSETQYF. In nucleotides, the CDR3 is TGTGCCAGCAGCCCTTACGGGGGGAGTGAGACCCAGTACTTC.